This T cell receptor beta chain was profiled in a study of radiotherapy plus CTLA-4 blockade in lung cancer. For the study at large: More than 15% of enrolled patients responded objectively, and roughly 31% had disease control.

Germline values: CDR1 MNHEY, CDR2 SMNVEV (reference sequence). Trimming took 7 bases from V and 5 from J; bases not matched to a gene: 8. This CDR3 contains 14 residues. The protocol was immunoSEQ multiplex PCR, while the TCRdb copy is restricted to in-frame clones and leaves out a portion. The table lists approximately 83,000 clones, about 79% of them singletons, with 3% to 4.5% in the top ten. The receptor comes from a human donor with non-small cell lung cancer who had a partial response to radiotherapy plus ipilimumab. Some clones in this sample may be carry-over from other donors' samples. The J gene is TRBJ2-5, the V gene TRBV27; TRBD2 matches at 9 bases. The starting material was peripheral blood, obtained from a patient treated with radiotherapy plus ipilimumab. CDR3 nucleotides: TGTGCCAGCAAAAGGGCGGGAGGGGTGGAGACCCAGTACTTC. Amino acids: CASKRAGGVETQYF.